This passage covers 31 T cell receptor beta chains from one sample sequenced in a study of cytomegalovirus exposure and HLA in healthy donors. Primers for the PCR totalled 60 Vbeta and 13 Jbeta. Some clones are missing from TCRdb's copy, which holds only in-frame ones; the method was immunoSEQ multiplex PCR. The profile shows about 140,000 clones, 70% to 85% of them singletons. The sample comprised PBMCs. These receptors were obtained from a woman aged 40 to 50 in good health and CMV-seronegative.

The gene calls are TRBV11-2 and TRBJ1-2; 9 bases match TRBD1. CDR3 length: 18 amino acids. The germline V gene encodes CDR1 SGHAT and CDR2 FQNNGV. V was pared by 6 bases and J by 5 bases, with 19 bases of the junction left unmatched. The CDR3 loop is CASSPWGTGTVAYYGYTF. CDR3 coding DNA: TGTGCCAGCAGTCCCTGGGGGACAGGGACCGTCGCGTATTATGGCTACACCTTC.

This chain uses TRBV27 with TRBJ2-5; D unresolved. Trimming left V 4 bases short and J 0 bases short, with 9 bases between. The germline CDR1 and CDR2 sequences are MNHEY and SMNVEV (reference sequence). The CDR3 contains 14 residues. The CDR3 DNA reads as TGTGCCAGCAGTTGGGCCAGGTACCAAGAGACCCAGTACTTC. Protein: CASSWARYQETQYF.

This clone was observed a single time. The V and J genes are TRBV11-2 and TRBJ1-2; D is unresolved. The germline V and J ends were trimmed by 2 bases and 8 bases, with 15 bases remaining between them. Germline loops: CDR1 SGHAT, CDR2 FQNNGV. CDR3 length equals 14 residues. CDR3 sequence reads: CASSLLIPGFGYTF. DNA for the CDR3: TGTGCCAGCAGCTTATTAATACCGGGGTTCGGCTACACCTTC. The full variable domain, rest sourced from reference TRBV11-2 and TRBJ1-2, is EAGVAQSPRYKIIEKRQSVAFWCNPISGHATLYWYQQILGQGPKLLIQFQNNGVVDDSQLPKDRFSAERLKGVDSTLKIQPAKLEDSAVYLCASSLLIPGFGYTFGSGTRLTVV.

This sequence joins TRBV6-4 and TRBJ1-6; 9 positions agree with TRBD1. CDR1 and CDR2 from the germline V gene are MRHNA and SNTAGT. The length of the CDR3 is 16 residues. The J segment lost 7 bases and the V segment lost 2 bases, leaving 6 bases of the junction unmatched. CDR3 amino acids: CASSDPQGARNSPLHF. In DNA, the CDR3 is TGTGCCAGCAGTGACCCACAGGGGGCGAGGAATTCACCCCTCCACTTT.

The chain has TRBV27 and TRBJ1-1; D remains ambiguous. Trimming took off 3 bases at V and 1 base at J, with 6 bases between the two ends. The CDR3 totals 13 residues. Germline CDR1 MNHEY, CDR2 SMNVEV (reference sequence). The CDR3 nucleotides read TGTGCCAGCAGTTTGGGAGGGAACACTGAAGCTTTCTTT. Protein sequence: CASSLGGNTEAFF.

This clone was seen once. This chain joins TRBV9 and TRBJ1-2; 10 nucleotides match TRBD1. CDR1 and CDR2 from the germline V gene are SGDLS and YYNGEE. The J segment lost 8 bases and the V segment lost 0 bases, leaving 13 bases of the junction unmatched. The CDR3 has 17 residues. The CDR3 protein is CASSVGDRGLFQKGYTF. The CDR3 DNA reads TGTGCCAGCAGCGTAGGGGACAGGGGCTTATTTCAAAAAGGCTACACCTTC.

This clone was seen a handful of times. The chain links TRBV7-2 to TRBJ1-5, with no clear D. The CDR3 consists of 16 residues. With 5 bases removed from V and 0 bases from J, the gap between germline ends came to 14 bases. Per germline, CDR1 SGHTA and CDR2 FQGNSA. Here the CDR3 reads CASSPRRGDSNQPQHF. The CDR3 DNA sequence: TGTGCCAGCAGCCCCCGACGCGGCGATAGCAATCAGCCCCAGCATTTT.

The chain links TRBV7-6 to TRBJ2-7, with TRBD1 matching 7 bases. J gave up 5 bases and V 4 bases, and 17 bases lay outside the gene matches. Germline values: CDR1 SGHVS, CDR2 FNYEAQ. The CDR3 length is 17 residues. CDR3 in DNA: TGTGCCAGCAGCTCATTTAGCCCTGAGGGGGCTTGGGACGAGCAGTACTTC. This codes for CASSSFSPEGAWDEQYF.

In its sample, this clone was seen a few times. This chain uses TRBV30 with TRBJ2-1, with D possibly being TRBD1 (5 bases). CDR3 length equals 17 residues. V shed 2 bases and J shed 0 bases, with 17 bases lying between them. CDR1 and CDR2 (germline): GTSNPN, SVGIG (reference sequence). CDR3 loop: CAWSFEVSGISYNEQFF. CDR3 bases: TGTGCCTGGAGTTTCGAGGTGTCAGGGATCTCCTACAATGAGCAGTTCTTC.

This chain joins TRBV10-1 and TRBJ2-1, with D tentatively TRBD1 (6 bases). CDR1 is WNHNN and CDR2 is SYGVQD in the germline V gene (reference sequence). The V and J ends lost 0 bases and 7 bases respectively, with 10 bases between them. The CDR3 consists of 14 residues. The DNA of the CDR3 is TGCGCCAGCAGTGAGTCTGGGCAGGGGAATGAGCAGTTCTTC. It codes for CASSESGQGNEQFF.

V is TRBV5-6 and J is TRBJ1-5; D gene unclear. The V end lost 2 bases, the J end lost 2 bases, and 14 bases lay between the germline ends. CDR1 and CDR2 (germline): SGHDT, YYEEEE. The CDR3 consists of 16 residues. The DNA for the CDR3 is TGTGCCAGCAGCTTCTACGCAAACCGGGGCAATCAGCCCCAGCATTTT. Protein sequence: CASSFYANRGNQPQHF. Together with reference TRBV5-6 and TRBJ1-5, the CDR3 gives the full variable domain: DAGVTQSPTHLIKTRGQQVTLRCSPKSGHDTVSWYQQALGQGPQFIFQYYEEEERQRGNFPDRFSGHQFPNYSSELNVNALLLGDSALYLCASSFYANRGNQPQHFGDGTRLSIL.

V and J are TRBV7-2 and TRBJ1-2; no clear D. The CDR3 loop spans 15 amino acids. Germline V CDR1 and CDR2: SGHTA, FQGNSA. Deletions cut 1 base from V and 1 base from J, with 10 bases between. CDR3 sequence (DNA): TGTGCCAGCAGCTTAGTACCCAGGAATAACTATGGCTACACCTTC. As protein: CASSLVPRNNYGYTF. The variable domain in full, completed from reference TRBV7-2 and TRBJ1-2, reads GAGVSQSPSNKVTEKGKDVELRCDPISGHTALYWYRQSLGQGLEFLIYFQGNSAPDKSGLPSDRFSAERTGGSVSTLTIQRTQQEDSAVYLCASSLVPRNNYGYTFGSGTRLTVV.

This chain connects TRBV7-3 to TRBJ2-5, with D possibly matching TRBD1 (5 bases). The CDR3 runs 14 residues. The V and J ends lost 2 bases and 2 bases respectively, with 9 bases between them. Germline assignment: CDR1 SGHTA and CDR2 FQGTGA. The CDR3 is CASSLQGIQETQYF. The CDR3 DNA reads TGTGCCAGCAGCTTACAGGGTATTCAAGAGACCCAGTACTTC.

This chain links TRBV9 with TRBJ2-7; 7 positions match TRBD1. V gave up 0 bases and J gave up 4 bases; unmatched junction bases: 7. The CDR3 contains 15 residues. Per the germline V gene, CDR1 is SGDLS and CDR2 is YYNGEE. CDR3 amino acids: CASSVDGTVLYEQYF. The CDR3 nucleotides are TGTGCCAGCAGCGTAGACGGGACAGTTCTTTACGAGCAGTACTTC. The entire variable domain, with the rest obtained from reference TRBV9 and TRBJ2-7, is as follows: DSGVTQTPKHLITATGQRVTLRCSPRSGDLSVYWYQQSLDQGLQFLIQYYNGEERAKGNILERFSAQQFPDLHSELNLSSLELGDSALYFCASSVDGTVLYEQYFGPGTRLTVT.

This clone was counted a single time. This chain uses TRBV6-5 with TRBJ2-4; possibly TRBD2 for D (6 bases). The CDR3 is made up of 15 amino acids. Germline lookup yields CDR1 MNHEY and CDR2 SVGAGI. Deletions cut 4 bases from V and 0 bases from J, with 10 bases between. CDR3 bases: TGTGCCAGCAGTTCCCTCGGGGGAGCCAAAAACATTCAGTACTTC. It yields the protein CASSSLGGAKNIQYF.

V is TRBV7-6 and J is TRBJ2-2; D is perhaps TRBD1 (7 bases). CDR1 is SGHVS, CDR2 FNYEAQ, per germline. V lost 5 bases and J lost 5, with 15 bases in between. CDR3 length equals 15 residues. This CDR3 is CASSRGTAKTGELFF. In DNA, the CDR3 is TGTGCCAGCAGCCGGGGGACAGCTAAGACCGGGGAGCTGTTTTTT.

This chain joins TRBV7-2 and TRBJ1-5, with D tentatively TRBD1 (5 bases). V was clipped by 2 bases and J by 15 bases, with 14 bases between them. The germline gives CDR1 SGHTA, CDR2 FQGNSA. This CDR3 is 12 amino acids long. CDR3 region: CASSLWGRSMHF. CDR3 DNA: TGTGCCAGCAGCTTATGGGGCAGAAGTATGCATTTT.

The V call is TRBV7-3, the J call TRBJ2-1; maybe TRBD2 (5 bases). The CDR3 has 13 amino acids. Trimming cost V 5 bases and J 9 bases, with 14 bases left between them. CDR1 and CDR2 from the germline V gene are SGHTA and FQGTGA. The CDR3 coding sequence is TGTGCCAGCAGCCAAGTGGTGGCGGGTGAGCAGTTCTTC. Its translation is CASSQVVAGEQFF.

The chain combines TRBV27 with TRBJ2-3; the D gene is possibly TRBD2 (6 bases). The CDR3 consists of 17 residues. With 2 bases removed from V and 2 bases from J, the gap between germline ends came to 17 bases. Germline V lookup: CDR1 MNHEY, CDR2 SMNVEV (reference sequence). The CDR3 protein is CASSLSLAGTITDTQYF. The DNA of the CDR3 is TGTGCCAGCAGTTTAAGTTTGGCGGGAACCATCACAGATACGCAGTATTTT.

The genes are TRBV7-9 and TRBJ1-5; no clear D. Deletions cut 3 bases from V and 0 bases from J, with 6 bases between. This CDR3 is 14 amino acids long. CDR1 and CDR2 (germline): SEHNR, FQNEAQ (reference sequence). This CDR3 reads CASSLEGSNQPQHF. The CDR3 bases are TGTGCCAGCAGCTTGGAGGGTAGCAATCAGCCCCAGCATTTT.

CDR3 amino acids: CASSLPLNAEQYF. In DNA form, the CDR3 reads TGTGCCAGCAGCTTGCCCCTAAATGCCGAGCAGTACTTC. The chain recombines TRBV5-5 with TRBJ2-7; D is uncertain. Trimming removed 1 base from V and 6 bases from J, with 11 bases in between. From germline, CDR1 is SGHKS and CDR2 YYEKEE (reference sequence). The CDR3 covers 13 residues.

This clone was found a few times. CDR3 nucleotide sequence: TGTGCCAGTAGTGACCGGACAGGGGGCTTTTATGGCTACACCTTC. As protein: CASSDRTGGFYGYTF. V gene TRBV19 combines with J gene TRBJ1-2; 11 bases align to TRBD1. J lost 5 bases, V lost 5 bases, and 7 bases had no gene match. CDR1 is LNHDA and CDR2 is SQIVND in the germline V gene (reference sequence). This CDR3 has 15 residues.

J is TRBJ2-1 and V is TRBV9; TRBD2 aligns across 11 bases. This CDR3 is 15 amino acids long. V dropped 0 bases and J dropped 6; count of bases not matched to a gene: 2. Germline lookup yields CDR1 SGDLS and CDR2 YYNGEE. Here the CDR3 reads CASSVGLAGGNEQFF. As DNA, the CDR3 is TGTGCCAGCAGCGTAGGCCTAGCGGGAGGCAATGAGCAGTTCTTC.

This chain joins TRBV10-3 and TRBJ1-1, with D unclear. The CDR3 runs to 11 residues. Looked up from germline, CDR1 is ENHRY and CDR2 is SYGVKD. V was clipped by 8 bases and J by 4 bases, with 8 bases between them. Written as DNA, the CDR3 is TGTGCCATCCAAACTGGCACTGAAGCTTTCTTT. This sequence encodes CAIQTGTEAFF.

V usage is TRBV28 and J usage is TRBJ1-5; unclear D gene. Between the trimmed V and J ends, which lost 3 bases and 5 bases, there was a span of 20 bases. CDR1 is MDHEN, CDR2 SYDVKM, per germline. There are 17 residues in the CDR3. The chain's CDR3 is CASSFSLIEGYDQPQHF. The CDR3 DNA follows: TGTGCCAGCAGTTTTTCCCTTATCGAGGGTTATGATCAGCCCCAGCATTTT.

As DNA, the CDR3 is TGTGCCAGCAGTTACTCGAACAGGAACTATGGCTACACCTTC. Translating gives CASSYSNRNYGYTF. The rearrangement joins TRBV6-6 to TRBJ1-2; tentative D call: TRBD1 (5 bases). Germline loops: CDR1 MNHNY, CDR2 SVGAGI (reference sequence). The CDR3 spans 14 residues. Trimming stripped 0 bases from V and 2 bases from J, with 7 bases between.

This chain links TRBV7-2 with TRBJ2-1, with 9 bases matching TRBD1. The germline V gene encodes CDR1 SGHTA and CDR2 FQGNSA. The ends lost 5 bases at V and 3 bases at J; junction bases unmatched: 5. This CDR3 has 15 residues. The CDR3, as DNA: TGTGCCAGCAGCAGGACAGGGGTTCTCTACAATGAGCAGTTCTTC. It translates to CASSRTGVLYNEQFF.

CDR3 sequence: CASSGNRGQGNIQYF. CDR3 DNA sequence: TGTGCCAGCAGTGGGAACCGGGGACAGGGAAACATTCAGTACTTC. The genes are TRBV2 and TRBJ2-4; 9 bases are a match to TRBD1. The J segment lost 6 bases and the V segment lost 4 bases, leaving 7 bases of the junction unmatched. The CDR3 runs 15 residues. CDR1 SNHLY and CDR2 FYNNEI come from the germline V gene.

The chain recombines TRBV7-2 with TRBJ1-1; D may be TRBD1 (6 bases). V lost 3 bases and J 8 bases, leaving 13 bases between the germline ends. The CDR3 extends over 13 amino acids. The V gene's germline CDR1 is SGHTA and CDR2 FQGNSA. In DNA form, the CDR3 reads TGTGCCAGCAGCTTTAGGGGGTACGACGAAGCTTTCTTT. This translates into CASSFRGYDEAFF.

The J gene is TRBJ2-5, the V gene TRBV28; a weak D match, TRBD2 (5 bases). Deletions cut 6 bases from V and 4 bases from J, with 15 bases between. The germline CDR1 and CDR2 sequences are MDHEN and SYDVKM. This CDR3 contains 14 residues. CDR3 sequence: CASRSPGVGETQYF. DNA of the CDR3: TGTGCCAGCAGGAGCCCCGGGGTCGGAGAGACCCAGTACTTC.

The chain uses TRBV9 and TRBJ1-5, with D hard to call. V lost 0 bases, J lost 7 bases, and 14 bases lay in between. CDR1 SGDLS and CDR2 YYNGEE come from the germline V gene. This CDR3 comprises 15 residues. The CDR3 reads CASSVGVAGVQPQHF. In nucleotides, the CDR3 is TGTGCCAGCAGCGTAGGGGTAGCGGGCGTCCAGCCCCAGCATTTT.